This T cell receptor (beta chain) is drawn from a study of cytomegalovirus exposure and HLA in healthy donors. General observations from the study: In a later analysis, TCR association rates varied by HLA locus: DRB1 most, HLA-C fewest.

The V end lost 6 bases, the J end lost 11 bases, and 16 bases lay between the germline ends. From germline, CDR1 is SNHLY and CDR2 FYNNEI. This CDR3 is 12 amino acids long. Points on this clone: What it binds is not known.

PCR was performed using 60 Vbeta and 13 Jbeta primers. Sequencing was performed with immunoSEQ multiplex PCR; in TCRdb, only in-frame clones are kept and a portion is missing. The sample has 100,000 to 120,000 clones; over 55% are singletons. The chain joins TRBV2 to TRBJ1-1; no clear D gene. The sequenced material came from PBMCs. This TCR was recovered from a man aged 18 to 30 in good health and CMV-seropositive. The CDR3 DNA reads TGTGCCAGCAGCCGTGAGCGGAGAGGGGCTTTCTTT. Translating gives CASSRERRGAFF. The complete variable domain, with remaining parts taken from reference TRBV2 and TRBJ1-1, reads EPEVTQTPSHQVTQMGQEVILRCVPISNHLYFYWYRQILGQKVEFLVSFYNNEISEKSEIFDDQFSVERPDGSNFTLKIRSTKLEDSAMYFCASSRERRGAFFGQGTRLTVV.